The clone carrying this T cell receptor (beta chain) showed up many times. The J segment lost 4 bases and the V segment lost 6 bases, leaving 10 bases of the junction unmatched. This CDR3 has 14 amino acids. Germline-derived CDR1 and CDR2 are DFQATT and SNEGSKA (reference sequence). The data belong to a study of early T cells in non-severe SARS-CoV-2 infection. Study information: Investigators sequenced bulk RNA drawn from unsorted whole blood, and chains remained unpaired.

TCRdb independently ran MiXCR on the 5' RACE reads; one entry per CDR3 protein. The repertoire holds around 40,000 distinct CDR3 sequences, over 5% seen once, with 5.5% to 6% in the top ten. This rearrangement joins TRBV20-1 to TRBJ2-3; 7 bases are shared with TRBD2. The sample was whole blood. The receptor was derived from an adult who was a healthcare worker with PCR-confirmed SARS-CoV-2 infection or an uninfected control (not recorded which). The CDR3 bases are TGCAGTGCCACCTACGGGAGGATCGCAGATACGCAGTATTTT. It translates to CSATYGRIADTQYF.